This is a list of T cell receptor beta chains from one sample in a study of T cell clonotyping in hematopoietic cell transplantation. Sequenced by immunoSEQ multiplex PCR; TCRdb stores in-frame clones only, minus some. The sample records around 15,000 clones, 85% to 95% being singletons. The sample was peripheral blood mononuclear cells, taken before stem cell transplant. All receptors derive from a man between 18 and 29 years old with biphenotypic leukemia. Some clones in this sample may be carry-over from other donors' samples. Both conserved end residues are part of each CDR3. Each record gives: D gene, clone size, J gene, V gene, CDR3 length, CDR3 protein, CDR3 DNA. The D gene is left open where the match is weak. The listing skips clone size in some rows; elsewhere it reads once, few, many or a size class.

.	once	TRBJ2-1	TRBV2	12	CASRGGGAEQFF	TGTGCCAGCCGAGGGGGGGGCGCCGAGCAGTTCTTC
.	.	TRBJ1-5	TRBV27	14	CASSWGAEGQPQHF	TGTGCCAGCAGTTGGGGGGCGGAGGGTCAGCCCCAGCATTTT
.	.	TRBJ1-1	TRBV6-1	13	CASSVGTYTEAFF	TGTGCCAGCAGTGTGGGGACGTACACTGAAGCTTTCTTT
TRBD2	.	TRBJ2-7	TRBV7-8	14	CASSPGGGFYEQYF	TGTGCCAGCAGCCCGGGGGGAGGGTTCTACGAGCAGTACTTC
TRBD1	.	TRBJ1-2	TRBV11-2	14	CASSAGTGGLGYTF	TGTGCCAGCAGCGCAGGGACAGGGGGCCTTGGCTACACCTTC
TRBD1	.	TRBJ2-7	TRBV5-6	14	CASSSGRGYGEQYF	TGTGCCAGCAGCTCTGGCAGGGGGTATGGCGAGCAGTACTTC
.	.	TRBJ2-7	TRBV27	16	CASSLYPLGGPYEQYF	TGTGCCAGCAGTTTATACCCATTGGGGGGCCCCTACGAGCAGTACTTC
.	once	TRBJ1-1	TRBV13	12	CASSPTRGEAFF	TGTGCCAGCAGCCCCACCCGGGGTGAAGCTTTCTTT
.	.	TRBJ2-7	TRBV4-3	16	CASSQTTVDSAYEQYF	TGCGCCAGCAGCCAGACAACTGTGGACAGTGCCTACGAGCAGTACTTC
.	once	TRBJ2-7	TRBV19	13	CASSIRVAGEQYF	TGTGCCAGTAGTATTCGGGTCGCAGGGGAGCAGTACTTC
TRBD1	.	TRBJ1-5	TRBV25-1	15	CASSESGQEGQPQHF	TGTGCCAGCAGTGAATCGGGACAGGAGGGGCAGCCCCAGCATTTT
TRBD1	.	TRBJ1-2	TRBV6-5	13	CASSRDSQRGYTF	TGTGCCAGCAGCCGGGACAGTCAAAGAGGCTACACCTTC
TRBD1	.	TRBJ2-2	TRBV27	16	CASRNNFYRGTGELFF	TGTGCCAGCAGAAACAACTTTTACAGGGGGACCGGGGAGCTGTTTTTT
.	.	TRBJ2-3	TRBV5-1	15	CASSSGPAGADTQYF	TGCGCCAGCAGCTCGGGACCCGCCGGTGCAGATACGCAGTATTTT
TRBD2	.	TRBJ2-3	TRBV7-2	18	CASSISTSGGGGTDTQYF	TGTGCCAGCAGCATCTCGACTAGCGGGGGGGGTGGCACAGATACGCAGTATTTT
.	.	TRBJ2-5	TRBV7-8	14	CASSWGTVQETQYF	TGTGCCAGCAGCTGGGGGACCGTCCAAGAGACCCAGTACTTC
.	.	TRBJ1-2	TRBV6-5	15	CASSYSQAGDYGYTF	TGTGCCAGCAGTTACTCACAAGCTGGGGACTATGGCTACACCTTC
.	.	TRBJ2-7	TRBV5-6	13	CASSFGRGVEQYF	TGTGCCAGCAGCTTCGGACGGGGCGTTGAGCAGTACTTC
.	.	TRBJ1-1	TRBV5-6	14	CASSFGHMNTEAFF	TGTGCCAGCAGCTTTGGACACATGAACACTGAAGCTTTCTTT
TRBD1	.	TRBJ2-7	TRBV6-1	14	CASSGDGTGSEQYF	TGTGCCAGCAGTGGAGATGGGACAGGGAGCGAGCAGTACTTC
.	.	TRBJ1-5	TRBV5-6	13	CASSLARGQPQHF	TGTGCCAGCAGCTTAGCCCGGGGGCAGCCCCAGCATTTT
.	.	TRBJ1-4	TRBV19	15	CASSPLRQRNEKLFF	TGTGCCAGTAGTCCTCTCCGGCAGCGTAATGAAAAACTGTTTTTT
.	.	TRBJ2-7	TRBV11-2	14	CASSPRFTDYEQYF	TGTGCCAGCAGCCCACGATTCACCGACTACGAGCAGTACTTC
.	.	TRBJ2-2	TRBV5-1	14	CASSSGGPGVELFF	TGCGCCAGCAGCTCTGGGGGACCAGGTGTTGAGCTGTTTTTT
.	.	TRBJ2-3	TRBV9	13	CASSGTIKDTQYF	TGTGCCAGCAGCGGAACTATCAAAGATACGCAGTATTTT
.	once	TRBJ1-2	TRBV5-4	14	CASSLGGGDYGYTF	TGTGCCAGCAGCTTGGGGGGGGGAGACTATGGCTACACCTTC
.	.	TRBJ1-5	TRBV7-2	13	CASSLGRDQPQHF	TGTGCCAGCAGCTTAGGGAGGGATCAGCCCCAGCATTTT
TRBD2	.	TRBJ2-7	TRBV6-1	15	CASSPGLAVTYEQYF	TGTGCCAGCAGTCCGGGACTAGCGGTAACCTACGAGCAGTACTTC
.	.	TRBJ2-5	TRBV9	11	CASSVQETQYF	TGTGCCAGCAGCGTCCAAGAGACCCAGTACTTC
TRBD1	.	TRBJ1-2	TRBV5-4	13	CASSSDREYGYTF	TGTGCCAGCAGCTCCGACAGGGAGTATGGCTACACCTTC
.	.	TRBJ1-6	TRBV5-1	15	CASRYRELDNSPLHF	TGCGCCAGCAGGTACAGGGAATTGGATAATTCACCCCTCCACTTT
TRBD2	.	TRBJ2-3	TRBV10-3	16	CAISESQRGAPDTQYF	TGTGCCATCAGTGAGTCACAGCGGGGGGCCCCAGATACGCAGTATTTT
.	.	TRBJ2-7	TRBV11-2	15	CASSLDWTVTYEQYF	TGTGCCAGCAGCTTAGACTGGACAGTCACCTACGAGCAGTACTTC
.	.	TRBJ1-5	TRBV28	11	CASSFGQPQHF	TGTGCCAGCAGTTTTGGACAGCCCCAGCATTTT
.	.	TRBJ2-3	TRBV4-3	13	CASSPRVADTQYF	TGCGCCAGCAGCCCAAGAGTGGCAGATACGCAGTATTTT
TRBD1	.	TRBJ2-5	TRBV4-1	12	CASSYRGETQYF	TGCGCCAGCAGCTACAGGGGGGAGACCCAGTACTTC
.	.	TRBJ1-5	TRBV6-5	12	CASERRNQPQHF	TGTGCCAGCGAACGGCGCAATCAGCCCCAGCATTTT
TRBD2	.	TRBJ2-7	TRBV30	17	CAWSASMWRGSSYEQYF	TGTGCCTGGAGTGCCTCAATGTGGCGGGGGAGCTCCTACGAGCAGTACTTC
TRBD2	few	TRBJ2-7	TRBV29-1	15	CSVAGGLLGLYEQYF	TGCAGCGTTGCGGGAGGCCTCCTAGGGCTCTACGAGCAGTACTTC
.	.	TRBJ1-2	TRBV10-3	14	CAIQASQAEDNYTF	TGTGCCATCCAGGCATCACAGGCCGAGGACAACTACACCTTC
TRBD1	.	TRBJ2-7	TRBV7-8	14	CASSLGQGIHEQYF	TGTGCCAGCAGCTTAGGACAGGGTATCCACGAGCAGTACTTC
TRBD2	.	TRBJ2-2	TRBV30	14	CAWKPRGGNGELFF	TGTGCCTGGAAACCCCGGGGGGGCAACGGGGAGCTGTTTTTT
TRBD1	.	TRBJ1-1	TRBV4-1	15	CASSIRQGLNTEAFF	TGCGCCAGCAGCATTAGACAGGGATTGAACACTGAAGCTTTCTTT
.	.	TRBJ2-3	TRBV29-1	17	CSVVGLLDGHPADTQYF	TGCAGCGTTGTGGGGCTTTTGGACGGCCACCCGGCAGATACGCAGTATTTT
TRBD1	.	TRBJ1-2	TRBV6-4	18	CASSTTWTGREWNYGYTF	TGTGCCAGCAGTACTACCTGGACAGGGCGGGAGTGGAACTATGGCTACACCTTC